The 30 T cell receptor beta chains presented below share a single source sample, sequenced in a study of blood T cell repertoires in COVID-19. Profiling relied on immunoSEQ multiplex PCR, and the TCRdb table lists in-frame clones only, not all of them. The sample yields some 200,000 clones, 86% seen once. Sequenced material: peripheral blood. These TCRs come from a man aged 50 to 60 with acute or convalescent COVID-19.

This sequence joins TRBV18 and TRBJ1-2; no clear D gene. The CDR3 consists of 11 residues. Germline V gene data show CDR1 as KGHSH and CDR2 as LQKENI. V gave up 8 bases and J gave up 4 bases, with 8 bases separating them. CDR3 loop: CASGQSYGYTF. Here the CDR3 DNA reads TGTGCCAGCGGGCAATCCTATGGCTACACCTTC.

This chain uses TRBV7-6 with TRBJ2-7; D might be TRBD1 (6 bases). CDR3 size: 17 residues. Deletions cut 0 bases from V and 0 bases from J, with 15 bases between. Germline V gene sequence: CDR1 SGHVS, CDR2 FNYEAQ. The CDR3 DNA reads as TGTGCCAGCAGCTTAGCGTTTAAAGGACAGTCCTCCTACGAGCAGTACTTC. This gives the protein CASSLAFKGQSSYEQYF.

The V and J genes are TRBV5-1 and TRBJ1-2; no firm D call. CDR1 SGHRS and CDR2 YFSETQ come from the germline V gene. This CDR3 has 13 residues. The V and J ends lost 8 bases and 4 bases respectively, with 15 bases between them. This CDR3 reads CASGEPGPYGYTF. CDR3 in DNA: TGCGCCAGTGGGGAGCCCGGGCCCTATGGCTACACCTTC.

The rearrangement joins TRBV10-1 to TRBJ2-5; the match to TRBD2 covers 9 bases. The CDR3 extends over 13 amino acids. The V and J ends lost 5 bases and 5 bases, in that order; junction bases with no gene match: 3. From germline, CDR1 is WNHNN and CDR2 SYGVQD (reference sequence). The CDR3 DNA reads TGCGCCAGCAGTTCCAGCGGGGGGGAGACCCAGTACTTC. Its translation: CASSSSGGETQYF.

V and J are TRBV3-1 (or the pseudogene TRBV3-2) and TRBJ1-2; possibly TRBD1 for D (5 bases). V was cut by 1 base and J by 7 bases, with 13 bases left in between. CDR1 is LGHDT, CDR2 YNNKEL, per germline (reference sequence). CDR3 length equals 14 residues. The CDR3, as DNA: TGTGCCAGCAGCCAAGTGGGCGGGGGAAGTGGCTACACCTTC. Its translation: CASSQVGGGSGYTF.

This chain links TRBV6-6 with TRBJ1-1, with D unclear. The CDR3 length is 12 residues. Germline V CDR1 and CDR2: MNHNY, SVGAGI (reference sequence). V was shortened by 5 bases and J by 4 bases, with 8 bases between the two germline ends. The CDR3 sequence: CASSRGSTEAFF. The CDR3 DNA reads TGTGCCAGCAGTCGAGGTAGCACTGAAGCTTTCTTT.

This clone was found once. The CDR3 bases are TGTGCCAGCAGTAATGACGGGGTAGATCGGACCCAGTACTTC. This gives the protein CASSNDGVDRTQYF. The chain recombines TRBV25-1 with TRBJ2-5, with D possibly TRBD2 on 5 matching bases. Germline V lookup: CDR1 MGHDK, CDR2 SYGVNS. This CDR3 is 14 amino acids long. V lost 5 bases and J 7 bases, leaving 17 bases between the germline ends.

V gene TRBV11-2 combines with J gene TRBJ2-1; weak D call: TRBD1 (5 bases). The V gene lost 0 bases and the J gene lost 8 bases, with 14 bases spanning the gap. CDR3 size: 15 residues. Germline V gives CDR1 SGHAT, CDR2 FQNNGV. This CDR3 is CASSLDLGRADEQFF. The CDR3 DNA reads as TGTGCCAGCAGCTTAGATCTCGGCAGGGCGGATGAGCAGTTCTTC.

This chain links TRBV6-1 with TRBJ1-3, with D possibly matching TRBD1 (6 bases). V was clipped by 0 bases and J by 0 bases, with 6 bases between them. Germline V gene data show CDR1 as MNHNS and CDR2 as SASEGT. The CDR3 covers 15 residues. The CDR3 spells CASSEAGGSGNTIYF. CDR3 nucleotides: TGTGCCAGCAGTGAAGCAGGGGGCTCTGGAAACACCATATATTTT.

The V call is TRBV5-1, the J call TRBJ2-1; 10 nucleotides align to TRBD1. Germline V lookup: CDR1 SGHRS, CDR2 YFSETQ. J gave up 7 bases and V 4 bases, and 8 bases lay outside the gene matches. The CDR3 is 15 residues long. CDR3: CASSQPGQGVNEQFF. Written as DNA, the CDR3 is TGCGCCAGCAGCCAACCCGGACAGGGGGTAAATGAGCAGTTCTTC.

Only one count was recorded for this clone. The chain recombines TRBV5-1 with TRBJ2-4, with D perhaps TRBD1 (6 bases). CDR3 length: 16 amino acids. Germline assignment: CDR1 SGHRS and CDR2 YFSETQ. Trimming took off 4 bases at V and 6 bases at J, with 20 bases between the two ends. CDR3 DNA: TGCGCCAGCAGCACCGACCGATCCGGACAGCCAAACATTCAGTACTTC. Protein: CASSTDRSGQPNIQYF.

This rearrangement joins TRBV6-5 to TRBJ2-7, with 8 bases aligning to TRBD1. The CDR3 is 14 amino acids. Germline V CDR1 and CDR2: MNHEY, SVGAGI. V was pared by 6 bases and J by 1 base, with 5 bases of the junction left unmatched. The DNA for the CDR3 is TGTGCCAGCAGGCCTAGGACAGGGTCCTACGAGCAGTACTTC. This gives the protein CASRPRTGSYEQYF.

This chain connects TRBV18 to TRBJ1-5; D might be TRBD1 (5 bases). Looked up from germline, CDR1 is KGHSH and CDR2 is LQKENI. This CDR3 region has 14 residues. V lost 3 bases to trimming and J lost 5 bases, with 11 bases between them. As DNA, the CDR3 is TGTGCCAGCTCACCCGACAGCTCCGATCAGCCCCAGCATTTT. It is translated as CASSPDSSDQPQHF.

V usage is TRBV9 and J usage is TRBJ1-6; D gene ambiguous. V lost 3 bases, J lost 4 bases, and 11 bases lay in between. Germline V gene sequence: CDR1 SGDLS, CDR2 YYNGEE. This CDR3 contains 15 residues. CDR3 DNA: TGTGCCAGCAGCGGGCAGAGCGGTTATAATTCACCCCTCCACTTT. It specifies CASSGQSGYNSPLHF.

This chain joins TRBV5-1 and TRBJ1-4, with a weak D call TRBD1 (5 bases). Per the germline V gene, CDR1 is SGHRS and CDR2 is YFSETQ. Deletions cut 4 bases from V and 2 bases from J, with 9 bases between. The CDR3 contains 14 residues. CDR3 region: CASSQTVTNEKLFF. In DNA form, the CDR3 reads TGCGCCAGCAGCCAGACAGTCACTAATGAAAAACTGTTTTTT. Based on the CDR3 plus reference TRBV5-1 and TRBJ1-4, the full variable domain is KAGVTQTPRYLIKTRGQQVTLSCSPISGHRSVSWYQQTPGQGLQFLFEYFSETQRNKGNFPGRFSGRQFSNSRSEMNVSTLELGDSALYLCASSQTVTNEKLFFGSGTQLSVL.

This clone was counted only a few times. This chain connects TRBV7-6 to TRBJ2-2; no reliable D call. There are 16 residues in the CDR3. Looked up from germline, CDR1 is SGHVS and CDR2 is FNYEAQ. V lost 0 bases to trimming and J lost 6 bases, with 14 bases between them. The CDR3, as DNA: TGTGCCAGCAGCTTAGCGGGCGAGATTCTGGCCGGGGAGCTGTTTTTT. This encodes CASSLAGEILAGELFF.

The chain has TRBV5-1 and TRBJ2-3, with 8 bases that match TRBD2. V trimming: 3 bases; J trimming: 4 bases; junction bases outside the gene matches: 4. The length of the CDR3 is 14 residues. Germline V gene sequence: CDR1 SGHRS, CDR2 YFSETQ. CDR3 sequence: CASSSGGPPDTQYF. CDR3 nucleotides: TGCGCCAGCAGCTCGGGGGGGCCCCCAGATACGCAGTATTTT.

CDR3 region: CASSRSRGGSMNTEAFF. The CDR3 DNA reads TGTGCCAGCAGCCGCTCAAGAGGGGGAAGCATGAACACTGAAGCTTTCTTT. The chain couples TRBV3-1 (or the pseudogene TRBV3-2) to TRBJ1-1, with a tentative D call TRBD1 (6 bases). Germline lookup yields CDR1 LGHDT and CDR2 YNNKEL (reference sequence). Trimming removed 4 bases from V and 0 bases from J, with 18 bases in between. The CDR3 extends over 17 amino acids.

V usage is TRBV4-1 and J usage is TRBJ2-1; D might be TRBD2 (6 bases). Trimming left V 4 bases short and J 8 bases short, with 12 bases between. The V gene's germline CDR1 is MGHRA and CDR2 YSYEKL. There are 13 residues in the CDR3. The CDR3 sequence: CASSRRLVDEQFF. The CDR3 region has the DNA TGCGCCAGCAGCCGCAGACTAGTCGATGAGCAGTTCTTC.

The V call is TRBV9, the J call TRBJ2-1; TRBD1 agrees at 8 bases. V was pared by 4 bases and J by 4 bases, with 10 bases of the junction left unmatched. Germline V gives CDR1 SGDLS, CDR2 YYNGEE. The CDR3 covers 16 residues. CDR3 DNA sequence: TGTGCCAGCAGCCCCACGGGACAGGATCTTTACAATGAGCAGTTCTTC. It encodes CASSPTGQDLYNEQFF.

The chain is built from TRBV3-1 (or the pseudogene TRBV3-2) and TRBJ1-2; D is uncertain. Per germline, CDR1 LGHDT and CDR2 YNNKEL (reference sequence). Trimming removed 4 bases at V and 5 bases at J, with 11 bases between. The CDR3 is made up of 13 amino acids. The CDR3 region has the DNA TGTGCCAGCAGCCCCCTTAGAGGGTATGGCTACACCTTC. Protein sequence: CASSPLRGYGYTF.

The chain recombines TRBV7-2 with TRBJ1-4; tentatively, D is TRBD1 (6 bases). Per the germline V gene, CDR1 is SGHTA and CDR2 is FQGNSA. V was trimmed by 3 bases and J by 8 bases, leaving 19 bases between them. This CDR3 has 16 amino acids. This CDR3 reads CASSFLQGRVSEKLFF. The CDR3 nucleotides read TGTGCCAGCAGCTTTTTACAGGGCAGGGTTAGCGAAAAACTGTTTTTT.

The V call is TRBV12-3 or TRBV12-4, the J call TRBJ2-7; D not resolved. This CDR3 is built from 12 residues. V was shortened by 5 bases and J by 7 bases, with 12 bases between the two germline ends. The CDR3 coding sequence is TGTGCCAGCAGTGAACTAAACTTTGAGCAGTACTTC. This translates into CASSELNFEQYF.

The chain combines TRBV7-9 with TRBJ1-2; tentatively, D is TRBD1 (6 bases). The CDR3 contains 15 residues. Looked up from germline, CDR1 is SEHNR and CDR2 is FQNEAQ (reference sequence). Trimming pared 5 bases from V and 0 bases from J, leaving 13 bases between. The CDR3 sequence: CASSAPDRSNYGYTF. The CDR3 region has the DNA TGTGCCAGCAGCGCCCCGGACAGATCTAACTATGGCTACACCTTC.

The chain recombines TRBV16 with TRBJ2-7, with D possibly matching TRBD2 (6 bases). CDR3 size: 16 residues. From germline, CDR1 is KGHSY and CDR2 FQNENV. V lost 4 bases to trimming and J lost 0 bases, with 16 bases between them. This CDR3 is CASSPSWAGSSYEQYF. CDR3 in DNA: TGTGCCAGCAGCCCTTCATGGGCGGGAAGCTCCTACGAGCAGTACTTC.

The V and J genes are TRBV5-4 and TRBJ1-5; weak D call: TRBD1 (6 bases). V gave up 0 bases and J gave up 1 base, with 8 bases separating them. The CDR3 spans 15 residues. Germline assignment: CDR1 SGHNT and CDR2 YYREEE (reference sequence). DNA for the CDR3: TGTGCCAGCAGCTTGGGCCAGGGGAGCAATCAGCCCCAGCATTTT. Its translation: CASSLGQGSNQPQHF.

The V and J genes are TRBV25-1 and TRBJ1-1; 7 positions match TRBD1. Germline V gene data show CDR1 as MGHDK and CDR2 as SYGVNS. The CDR3 totals 17 residues. Trimming took 3 bases from V and 0 from J; bases not matched to a gene: 10. The CDR3 loop reads CASSESRDSTLNTEAFF. The CDR3 DNA is TGTGCCAGCAGTGAGTCCAGGGACAGTACGCTGAACACTGAAGCTTTCTTT.

The CDR3: CASSQDEGQGWETQYF. The CDR3 region has the DNA TGTGCCAGCAGCCAAGATGAGGGACAGGGTTGGGAGACCCAGTACTTC. The chain employs TRBV3-1 (or the pseudogene TRBV3-2) and TRBJ2-5, with 9 bases fitting TRBD1. The V and J ends lost 0 bases and 5 bases, in that order; junction bases with no gene match: 7. The V gene's germline CDR1 is LGHDT and CDR2 YNNKEL (reference sequence). The CDR3 sequence is 16 residues long.

A few counts support this clone. This chain joins TRBV6-6 and TRBJ1-1; 9 nucleotides align to TRBD1. CDR3 length: 13 amino acids. From germline, CDR1 is MNHNY and CDR2 SVGAGI (reference sequence). Trimming removed 7 bases from V and 11 bases from J; junction bases left unmatched: 11. The CDR3 here is CASTRTGEIGAFF. The CDR3 DNA follows: TGTGCCAGCACACGGACAGGGGAGATTGGGGCTTTCTTT.

V gene TRBV5-4 combines with J gene TRBJ2-5; 7 nucleotides line up with TRBD1. There are 16 residues in the CDR3. Trimming took 4 bases from V and 5 from J; bases not matched to a gene: 14. The germline CDR1 and CDR2 sequences are SGHNT and YYREEE (reference sequence). CDR3 amino acids: CASSPLGTGVVETQYF. CDR3 DNA: TGTGCCAGCAGCCCGCTCGGTACAGGGGTGGTGGAGACCCAGTACTTC.